A selection of T cell receptor beta chains follows, all from one sample in a study of cytomegalovirus exposure and HLA in healthy donors. Some clones are missing from TCRdb's copy, which holds only in-frame ones; the method was immunoSEQ multiplex PCR. This sample's table has about 83,000 clones. The sequenced sample consisted of PBMCs. The receptors originated from a man between 18 and 35 years old in good health and CMV-seropositive. Both conserved end residues are part of each CDR3. Fields, in order: CDR3 length, V gene, D gene, J gene, CDR3 protein, CDR3 DNA. A D gene is named only where the DNA matches it firmly.

len: 14; v_gene: TRBV19; d_gene: NA; j_gene: TRBJ1-1; CDR3aa: CASSIERKIGEAFF; CDR3nt: TGTGCCAGTAGTATTGAGCGTAAGATTGGTGAAGCTTTCTTT
len: 14; v_gene: TRBV5-6; d_gene: NA; j_gene: TRBJ2-1; CDR3aa: CASSFSTGYNEQFF; CDR3nt: TGTGCCAGCAGCTTCAGTACGGGATACAATGAGCAGTTCTTC
len: 14; v_gene: TRBV5-1; d_gene: NA; j_gene: TRBJ1-2; CDR3aa: CASSELAQAGGYTF; CDR3nt: TGCGCCAGCAGCGAGCTCGCCCAGGCGGGGGGCTACACCTTC
len: 14; v_gene: TRBV6-1; d_gene: NA; j_gene: TRBJ1-2; CDR3aa: CASSEKQGSYGYTF; CDR3nt: TGTGCCAGCAGTGAAAAACAGGGCTCCTATGGCTACACCTTC
len: 13; v_gene: TRBV4-1; d_gene: NA; j_gene: TRBJ1-1; CDR3aa: CASSRTLNTEAFF; CDR3nt: TGCGCCAGCAGTCGTACACTGAACACTGAAGCTTTCTTT
len: 15; v_gene: TRBV7-2; d_gene: TRBD1; j_gene: TRBJ1-5; CDR3aa: CASSLHRGGGQPQHF; CDR3nt: TGTGCCAGCAGCTTACACAGGGGAGGAGGTCAGCCCCAGCATTTT
len: 16; v_gene: TRBV5-1; d_gene: TRBD1; j_gene: TRBJ1-4; CDR3aa: CASSFTTGTGLEKLFF; CDR3nt: TGCGCCAGCAGCTTCACAACCGGGACAGGCCTCGAAAAACTGTTTTTT
len: 14; v_gene: TRBV5-4; d_gene: TRBD1; j_gene: TRBJ1-4; CDR3aa: CASSYRGQKEKLFF; CDR3nt: TGTGCCAGCAGTTACAGGGGGCAGAAAGAAAAACTGTTTTTT
len: 12; v_gene: TRBV5-4; d_gene: NA; j_gene: TRBJ1-5; CDR3aa: CASSLPDQPQHF; CDR3nt: TGTGCCAGCAGCTTGCCGGATCAGCCCCAGCATTTT
len: 14; v_gene: TRBV28; d_gene: NA; j_gene: TRBJ1-3; CDR3aa: CATQGPLSGNTIYF; CDR3nt: TGTGCCACCCAGGGGCCTCTCTCTGGAAACACCATATATTTT
len: 14; v_gene: TRBV5-1; d_gene: TRBD1; j_gene: TRBJ1-3; CDR3aa: CASRRQGAVNTIYF; CDR3nt: TGCGCCAGCAGAAGACAGGGGGCTGTAAACACCATATATTTT
len: 15; v_gene: TRBV5-1; d_gene: NA; j_gene: TRBJ2-1; CDR3aa: CASRLTGSPYNEQFF; CDR3nt: TGCGCCAGCAGATTAACAGGGTCCCCTTACAATGAGCAGTTCTTC
len: 12; v_gene: TRBV30; d_gene: NA; j_gene: TRBJ1-1; CDR3aa: CAWKKHRNEAFF; CDR3nt: TGTGCCTGGAAAAAGCACAGGAATGAAGCTTTCTTT
len: 15; v_gene: TRBV7-9; d_gene: TRBD1; j_gene: TRBJ2-7; CDR3aa: CASSEVAGGIDEQYF; CDR3nt: TGTGCCAGCAGCGAGGTGGCAGGGGGCATCGACGAGCAGTACTTC
len: 16; v_gene: TRBV6-5; d_gene: TRBD1; j_gene: TRBJ1-2; CDR3aa: CASSSRWTGGGKGYTF; CDR3nt: TGTGCCAGCAGTTCCCGCTGGACAGGCGGAGGAAAAGGCTACACCTTC
len: 15; v_gene: TRBV19; d_gene: TRBD2; j_gene: TRBJ2-2; CDR3aa: CASRDSGRNTGELFF; CDR3nt: TGTGCCAGTAGAGATAGCGGGAGGAACACCGGGGAGCTGTTTTTT
len: 15; v_gene: TRBV6-1; d_gene: TRBD2; j_gene: TRBJ2-3; CDR3aa: CASSEMAGGTDTQYF; CDR3nt: TGTGCCAGCAGTGAAATGGCGGGGGGCACAGATACGCAGTATTTT
len: 16; v_gene: TRBV5-4; d_gene: NA; j_gene: TRBJ1-1; CDR3aa: CASSLGAGRRGTEAFF; CDR3nt: TGTGCCAGCAGCTTGGGGGCAGGCAGGAGGGGCACTGAAGCTTTCTTT
len: 13; v_gene: TRBV5-4; d_gene: TRBD1; j_gene: TRBJ2-2; CDR3aa: CASSPQGSGELFF; CDR3nt: TGTGCCAGCAGCCCACAGGGGAGCGGGGAGCTGTTTTTT
len: 16; v_gene: TRBV6-1; d_gene: TRBD2; j_gene: TRBJ2-7; CDR3aa: CASSVPVLAGGYEQYF; CDR3nt: TGTGCCAGCAGTGTCCCCGTACTAGCGGGAGGCTACGAGCAGTACTTC
len: 15; v_gene: TRBV15; d_gene: NA; j_gene: TRBJ2-5; CDR3aa: CATSSAGTLQETQYF; CDR3nt: TGTGCCACCAGCAGTGCCGGGACACTCCAAGAGACCCAGTACTTC
len: 15; v_gene: TRBV5-1; d_gene: NA; j_gene: TRBJ1-2; CDR3aa: CASSLASAGSNGYTF; CDR3nt: TGCGCCAGCAGCTTGGCCAGTGCAGGGTCGAATGGCTACACCTTC
len: 16; v_gene: TRBV11-2; d_gene: TRBD1; j_gene: TRBJ1-4; CDR3aa: CASSFDLWDSTEKLFF; CDR3nt: TGTGCCAGCAGCTTTGACCTCTGGGACAGTACTGAAAAACTGTTTTTT
len: 15; v_gene: TRBV5-8; d_gene: NA; j_gene: TRBJ1-5; CDR3aa: CASSFGIGGYQPQHF; CDR3nt: TGTGCCAGCAGCTTTGGAATAGGCGGTTATCAGCCCCAGCATTTT
len: 12; v_gene: TRBV11-2; d_gene: NA; j_gene: TRBJ2-7; CDR3aa: CASSGTGYEQYF; CDR3nt: TGTGCCAGCAGCGGCACAGGGTATGAGCAGTACTTC
len: 15; v_gene: TRBV19; d_gene: TRBD1; j_gene: TRBJ1-4; CDR3aa: CASSSRQGPNEKLFF; CDR3nt: TGTGCCAGTAGTTCAAGACAGGGCCCAAATGAAAAACTGTTTTTT
len: 14; v_gene: TRBV28; d_gene: NA; j_gene: TRBJ1-5; CDR3aa: CASSPLAISQPQHF; CDR3nt: TGTGCCAGCAGTCCCTTAGCAATCAGCCAGCCCCAGCATTTT
len: 13; v_gene: TRBV6-5; d_gene: NA; j_gene: TRBJ1-2; CDR3aa: CASSSISGGGYTF; CDR3nt: TGTGCCAGCAGTTCGATATCGGGGGGCGGCTACACCTTC
len: 15; v_gene: TRBV15; d_gene: TRBD1; j_gene: TRBJ1-5; CDR3aa: CATSRAGTENQPQHF; CDR3nt: TGTGCCACCAGCAGAGCTGGGACAGAAAATCAGCCCCAGCATTTT
len: 15; v_gene: TRBV6-5; d_gene: NA; j_gene: TRBJ1-2; CDR3aa: CASSRSRGGDYGYTF; CDR3nt: TGTGCCAGCAGCCGTTCGCGGGGGGGGGACTATGGCTACACCTTC
len: 16; v_gene: TRBV4-2; d_gene: TRBD2; j_gene: TRBJ2-1; CDR3aa: CASSPGTSESYNEQFF; CDR3nt: TGTGCCAGCAGCCCCGGGACTAGCGAATCCTACAATGAGCAGTTCTTC
len: 16; v_gene: TRBV19; d_gene: TRBD1; j_gene: TRBJ2-7; CDR3aa: CASSSSSGTGFHEQYF; CDR3nt: TGTGCCAGTAGTTCATCTTCCGGGACAGGGTTTCACGAGCAGTACTTC
len: 17; v_gene: TRBV5-5; d_gene: TRBD2; j_gene: TRBJ2-3; CDR3aa: CASSWGTSGGAPDTQYF; CDR3nt: TGTGCCAGCAGCTGGGGGACTAGCGGGGGGGCTCCGGATACGCAGTATTTT
len: 13; v_gene: TRBV9; d_gene: NA; j_gene: TRBJ1-1; CDR3aa: CASSDTTDTEAFF; CDR3nt: TGTGCCAGCAGCGATACTACCGACACTGAAGCTTTCTTT
len: 13; v_gene: TRBV2; d_gene: NA; j_gene: TRBJ1-1; CDR3aa: CASSLQASSEAFF; CDR3nt: TGTGCCAGCAGTCTACAGGCTAGTTCTGAAGCTTTCTTT
len: 16; v_gene: TRBV19; d_gene: TRBD1; j_gene: TRBJ1-5; CDR3aa: CASSITGGMSNQPQHF; CDR3nt: TGTGCCAGTAGTATCACAGGGGGCATGAGCAATCAGCCCCAGCATTTT
len: 13; v_gene: TRBV5-6; d_gene: NA; j_gene: TRBJ2-5; CDR3aa: CASIKTGGETQYF; CDR3nt: TGTGCCAGCATCAAAACCGGCGGAGAGACCCAGTACTTC
len: 14; v_gene: TRBV9; d_gene: NA; j_gene: TRBJ1-1; CDR3aa: CASSALGAGTEAFF; CDR3nt: TGTGCCAGCAGCGCCCTAGGGGCTGGGACTGAAGCTTTCTTT